This T cell receptor (beta chain) was retrieved from a study of shared clonotypes between healthy human individuals. Turning to this clone: No antigen is known for it.

The CDR3 is made up of 15 amino acids. Germline V gene sequence: CDR1 SGHNT, CDR2 YENEEA. Germline trimming cut 5 bases from V and 8 bases from J; bases unmatched to any gene: 12. Nashville, Tennessee was home to all donors, each a Caucasian adult. Sequencing used immunoSEQ multiplex PCR; TCRdb keeps in-frame clones, though not all of them. Seen here are some 1.1 million clones, 70% to 85% observed once, and the top ten hold roughly 0.9%. Points from the study as a whole: Shared clonotypes across all four donors exceeded non-shared ones in generation probability. Measured sharing among donors was expected to vary with sequencing depth. What naive subsets generally showed was a larger estimated richness than memory subsets showed.

The chain recombines TRBV11-3 with TRBJ2-3, with 8 bases matching TRBD2. The sequenced sample consisted of memory CD4+ T cells from PBMCs. Subset: CD45RA-negative fraction. The receptor's source is a man between 18 and 29 years old in good health. Some clones in this sample may be carry-over from other donors' samples. CDR3 nucleotides: TGTGCCAGCAGCCTCGGCAGCGGGGGCACCCGTACGCAGTATTTT. Protein sequence: CASSLGSGGTRTQYF.